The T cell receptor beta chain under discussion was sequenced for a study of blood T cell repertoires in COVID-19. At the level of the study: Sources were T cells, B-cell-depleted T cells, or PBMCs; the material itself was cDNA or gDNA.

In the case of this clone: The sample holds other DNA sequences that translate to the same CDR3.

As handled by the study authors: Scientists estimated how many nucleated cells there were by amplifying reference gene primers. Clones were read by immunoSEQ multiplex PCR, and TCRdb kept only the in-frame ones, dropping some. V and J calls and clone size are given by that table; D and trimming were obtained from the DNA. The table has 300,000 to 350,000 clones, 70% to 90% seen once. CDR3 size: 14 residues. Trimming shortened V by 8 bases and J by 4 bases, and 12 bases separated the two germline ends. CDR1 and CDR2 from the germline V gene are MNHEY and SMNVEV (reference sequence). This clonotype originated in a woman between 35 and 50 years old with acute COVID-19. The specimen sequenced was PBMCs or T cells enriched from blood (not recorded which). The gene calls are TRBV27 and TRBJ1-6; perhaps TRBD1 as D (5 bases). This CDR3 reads CASSLGQYNSPLHF. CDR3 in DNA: TGTGCCAGCTCCTTGGGGCAGTATAATTCACCCCTCCACTTT.